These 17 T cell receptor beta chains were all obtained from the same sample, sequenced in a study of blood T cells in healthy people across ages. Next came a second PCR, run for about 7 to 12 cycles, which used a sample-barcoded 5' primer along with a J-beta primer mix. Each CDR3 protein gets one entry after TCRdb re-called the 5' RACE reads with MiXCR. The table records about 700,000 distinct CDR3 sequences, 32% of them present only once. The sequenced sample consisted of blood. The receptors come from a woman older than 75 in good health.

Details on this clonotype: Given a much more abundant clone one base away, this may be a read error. CDR3 in amino acids: CASSHGQGAEPRHF. CDR3 DNA: TGTGCCAGCAGCCACGGACAGGGGGCAGAGCCCCGGCATTTT. This chain links TRBV7-9 with TRBJ1-5; TRBD1 matches at 11 bases. CDR1 is SEHNR, CDR2 FQNEAQ, per germline (reference sequence). The CDR3 is made up of 14 amino acids.

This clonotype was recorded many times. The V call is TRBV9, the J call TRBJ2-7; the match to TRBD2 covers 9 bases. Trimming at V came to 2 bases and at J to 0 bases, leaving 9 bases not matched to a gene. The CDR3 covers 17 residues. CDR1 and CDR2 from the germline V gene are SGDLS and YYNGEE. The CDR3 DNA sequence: TGTGCCAGCAGCGTTGGAACTAGCGGGTTGGACTCCTACGAGCAGTACTTC. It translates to CASSVGTSGLDSYEQYF.

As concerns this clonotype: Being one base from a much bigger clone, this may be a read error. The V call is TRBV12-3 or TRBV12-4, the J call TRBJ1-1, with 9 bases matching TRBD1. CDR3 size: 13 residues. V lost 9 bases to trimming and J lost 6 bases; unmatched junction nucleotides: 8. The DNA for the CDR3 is TGTGCCAGTACCGGGACAGGGCGAGCTGAAGCTTTCTTT. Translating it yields CASTGTGRAEAFF.

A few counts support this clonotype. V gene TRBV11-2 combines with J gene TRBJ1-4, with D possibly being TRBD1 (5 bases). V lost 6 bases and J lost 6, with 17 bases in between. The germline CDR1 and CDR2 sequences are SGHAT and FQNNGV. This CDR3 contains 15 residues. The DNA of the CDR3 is TGTGCCAGCAGTACTCCAGGCAGGGAGGATGAAAAACTGTTTTTT. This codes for CASSTPGREDEKLFF.

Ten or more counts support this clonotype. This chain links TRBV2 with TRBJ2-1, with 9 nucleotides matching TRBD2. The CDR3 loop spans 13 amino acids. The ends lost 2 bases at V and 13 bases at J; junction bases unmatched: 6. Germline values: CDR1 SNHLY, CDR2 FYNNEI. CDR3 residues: CASSETSGFSQFF. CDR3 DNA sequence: TGTGCCAGCAGTGAAACTAGCGGGTTTTCACAGTTCTTC. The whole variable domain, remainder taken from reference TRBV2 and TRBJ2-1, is EPEVTQTPSHQVTQMGQEVILRCVPISNHLYFYWYRQILGQKVEFLVSFYNNEISEKSEIFDDQFSVERPDGSNFTLKIRSTKLEDSAMYFCASSETSGFSQFFGPGTRLTVL.

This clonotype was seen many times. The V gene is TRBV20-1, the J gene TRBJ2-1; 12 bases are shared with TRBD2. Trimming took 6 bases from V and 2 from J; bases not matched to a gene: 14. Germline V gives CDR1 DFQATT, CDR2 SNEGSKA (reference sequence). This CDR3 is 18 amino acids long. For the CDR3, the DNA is TGCAGTGCCCGGACGGGGGGGACTAGCGGGTTCACCTACAATGAGCAGTTCTTC. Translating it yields CSARTGGTSGFTYNEQFF.

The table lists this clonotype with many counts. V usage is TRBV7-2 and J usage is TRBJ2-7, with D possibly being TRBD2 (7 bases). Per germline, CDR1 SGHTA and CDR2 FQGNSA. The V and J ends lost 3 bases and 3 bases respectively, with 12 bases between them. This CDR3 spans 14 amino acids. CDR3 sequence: CASSFTGGRYEQYF. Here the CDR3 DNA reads TGTGCCAGCAGCTTCACCGGGGGGCGCTACGAGCAGTACTTC. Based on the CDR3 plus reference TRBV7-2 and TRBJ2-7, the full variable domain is GAGVSQSPSNKVTEKGKDVELRCDPISGHTALYWYRQSLGQGLEFLIYFQGNSAPDKSGLPSDRFSAERTGGSVSTLTIQRTQQEDSAVYLCASSFTGGRYEQYFGPGTRLTVT.

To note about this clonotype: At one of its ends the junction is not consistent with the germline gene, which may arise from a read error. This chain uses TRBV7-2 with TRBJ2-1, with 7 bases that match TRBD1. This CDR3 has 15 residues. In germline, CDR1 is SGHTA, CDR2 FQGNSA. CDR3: CASSLVGGRDDEQFF. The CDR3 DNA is TGTGCCAGCAGCTTAGTAGGGGGCAGGGACGATGAGCAGTTTTTC.

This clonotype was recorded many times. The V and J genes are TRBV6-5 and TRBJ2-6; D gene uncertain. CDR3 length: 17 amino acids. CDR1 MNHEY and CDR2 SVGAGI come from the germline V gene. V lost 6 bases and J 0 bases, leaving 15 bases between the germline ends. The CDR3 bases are TGTGCCAGCAGACCTTTAGCCAGGCTCTCTGGGGCCAACGTCCTGACTTTC. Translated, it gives CASRPLARLSGANVLTF.

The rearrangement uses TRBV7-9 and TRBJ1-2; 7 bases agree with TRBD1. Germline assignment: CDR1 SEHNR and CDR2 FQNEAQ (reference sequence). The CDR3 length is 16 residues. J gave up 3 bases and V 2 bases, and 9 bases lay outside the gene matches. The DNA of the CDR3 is TGTGCCAGCAGCTTAACCGGTCTAGGGACAGACTATGGCTACACCTTC. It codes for CASSLTGLGTDYGYTF.

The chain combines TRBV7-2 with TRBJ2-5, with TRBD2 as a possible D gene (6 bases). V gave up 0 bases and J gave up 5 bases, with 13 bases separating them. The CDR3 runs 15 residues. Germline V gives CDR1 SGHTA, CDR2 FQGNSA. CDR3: CASSLAGLRGETQYF. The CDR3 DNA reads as TGTGCCAGCAGCTTAGCCGGACTACGTGGTGAGACCCAGTACTTC.

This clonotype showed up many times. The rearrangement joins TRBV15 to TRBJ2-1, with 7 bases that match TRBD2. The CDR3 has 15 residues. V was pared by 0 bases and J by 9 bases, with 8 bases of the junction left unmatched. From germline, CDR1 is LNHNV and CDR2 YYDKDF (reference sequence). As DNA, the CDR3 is TGTGCCACCAGCAGAGATCCCGGGGGGTCGGTTGAGCAGTTCTTC. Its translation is CATSRDPGGSVEQFF. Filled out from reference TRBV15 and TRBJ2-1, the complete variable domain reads DAMVIQNPRYQVTQFGKPVTLSCSQTLNHNVMYWYQQKSSQAPKLLFHYYDKDFNNEADTPDNFQSRRPNTSFCFLDIRSPGLGDTAMYLCATSRDPGGSVEQFFGPGTRLTVL.

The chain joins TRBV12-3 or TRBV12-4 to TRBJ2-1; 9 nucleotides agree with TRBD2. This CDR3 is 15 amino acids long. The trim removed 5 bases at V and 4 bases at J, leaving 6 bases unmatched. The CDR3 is CASSTLAGPYNEQFF. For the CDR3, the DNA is TGTGCCAGCAGTACCCTAGCGGGGCCTTACAATGAGCAGTTCTTC.

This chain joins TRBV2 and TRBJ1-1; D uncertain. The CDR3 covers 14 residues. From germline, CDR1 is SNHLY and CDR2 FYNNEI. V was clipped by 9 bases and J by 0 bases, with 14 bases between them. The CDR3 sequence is CARAPATMNTEAFF. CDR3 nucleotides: TGTGCCAGAGCACCCGCAACGATGAACACTGAAGCTTTCTTT.

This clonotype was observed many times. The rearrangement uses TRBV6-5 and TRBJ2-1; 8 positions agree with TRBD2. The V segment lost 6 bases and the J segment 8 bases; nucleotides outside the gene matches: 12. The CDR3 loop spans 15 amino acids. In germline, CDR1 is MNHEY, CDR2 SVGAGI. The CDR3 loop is CASRSGTRGPYEQFF. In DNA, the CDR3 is TGTGCCAGCAGATCTGGGACTAGAGGTCCCTATGAGCAGTTCTTC.

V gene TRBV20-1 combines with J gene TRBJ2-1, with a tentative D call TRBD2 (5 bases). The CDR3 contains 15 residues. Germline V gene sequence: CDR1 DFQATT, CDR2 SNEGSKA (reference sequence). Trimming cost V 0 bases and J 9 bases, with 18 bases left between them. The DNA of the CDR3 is TGCAGTGCTAGAGATCACCCCCTAACTAGAGTTGAGCAGTTCTTC. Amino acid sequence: CSARDHPLTRVEQFF.

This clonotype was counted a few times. For the CDR3, the DNA is TGTGCCAGCACTCAAGTTAGACCCCAGGGGAACACTGAAGCTTTCTTT. Amino acid sequence: CASTQVRPQGNTEAFF. The gene calls are TRBV6-2 or TRBV6-3 and TRBJ1-1; TRBD1 is a possible D gene (5 bases). This CDR3 region has 16 residues. The germline V and J ends were trimmed by 7 bases and 1 base, with 19 bases remaining between them. Germline-derived CDR1 and CDR2 are MNHEY and SVGEGT.